This T cell receptor beta chain was sequenced in a study of OX40 agonist ivuxolimab in advanced cancers. Background on the study: A history of anti-PD-1, anti-PD-L1 or anti-CTLA-4 therapy was acceptable, and approximately 40% had some. Study-wide findings and caveats: Both blood CD4+ and CD8+ T cells showed clonal growth by week 6 at 0.1 to 3.0 mg/kg. Normalized expansion of T-cell clones was also low for some nonresponders. Which antigen the expanded peripheral T cells recognized is unknown.

V lost 2 bases and J 0 bases, leaving 7 bases between the germline ends. CDR1 and CDR2 from the germline V gene are SGHVS and FQNEAQ. The length of the CDR3 is 14 residues. The table came from immunoSEQ multiplex PCR; TCRdb's copy has only in-frame clones and leaves some out. The sample yields 100,000 to 120,000 clones, roughly 90% seen once. About this clone itself: Its target is not known.

The material sequenced was CD4+ or CD8+ T cells sorted from blood, taken in a trial of the OX40 agonist ivuxolimab. The clonotype comes from an adult with an advanced solid tumor such as melanoma, head and neck, liver or kidney cancer. The V and J genes are TRBV7-8 and TRBJ1-1, with D uncertain. The CDR3 sequence: CASSLRQLNTEAFF. CDR3 bases: TGTGCCAGCAGCTTAAGACAATTGAACACTGAAGCTTTCTTT.